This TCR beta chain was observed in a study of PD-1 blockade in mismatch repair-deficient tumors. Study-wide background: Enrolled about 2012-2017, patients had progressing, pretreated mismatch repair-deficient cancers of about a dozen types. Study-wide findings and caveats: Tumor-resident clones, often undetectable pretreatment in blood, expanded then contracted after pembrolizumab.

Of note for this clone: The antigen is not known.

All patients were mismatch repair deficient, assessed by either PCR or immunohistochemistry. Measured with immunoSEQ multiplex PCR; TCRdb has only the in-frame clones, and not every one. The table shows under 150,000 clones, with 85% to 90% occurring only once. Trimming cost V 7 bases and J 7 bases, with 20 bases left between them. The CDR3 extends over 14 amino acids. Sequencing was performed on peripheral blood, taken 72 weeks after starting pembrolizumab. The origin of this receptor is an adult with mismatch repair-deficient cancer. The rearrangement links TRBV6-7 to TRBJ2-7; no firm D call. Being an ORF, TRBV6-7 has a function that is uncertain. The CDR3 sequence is CASKPWVLVGEQYF. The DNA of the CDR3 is TGTGCCAGCAAGCCGTGGGTACTTGTGGGTGAGCAGTACTTC.